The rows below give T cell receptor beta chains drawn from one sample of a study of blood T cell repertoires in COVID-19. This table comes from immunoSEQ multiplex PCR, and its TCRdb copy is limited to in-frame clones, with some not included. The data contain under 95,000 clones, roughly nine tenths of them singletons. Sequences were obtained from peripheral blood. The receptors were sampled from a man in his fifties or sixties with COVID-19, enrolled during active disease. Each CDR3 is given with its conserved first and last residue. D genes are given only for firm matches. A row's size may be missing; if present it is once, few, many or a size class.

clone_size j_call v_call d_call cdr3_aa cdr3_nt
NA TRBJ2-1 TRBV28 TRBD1 CASSPTDRVNNEQFF TGTGCCAGCAGTCCCACGGACAGGGTAAACAATGAGCAGTTCTTC
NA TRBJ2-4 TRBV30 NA CAWSLAGAKNIQYF TGTGCCTGGAGTCTAGCCGGAGCCAAAAACATTCAGTACTTC
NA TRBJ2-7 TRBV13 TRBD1 CASSSRQGYEQYF TGTGCCAGCAGCTCCAGACAGGGCTACGAGCAGTACTTC
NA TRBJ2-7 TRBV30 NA CAWEGAGYEQYF TGTGCCTGGGAAGGTGCGGGTTACGAGCAGTACTTC
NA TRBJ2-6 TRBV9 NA CASSYGQSSGANVLTF TGTGCCAGCAGCTACGGACAGAGCTCTGGGGCCAACGTCCTGACTTTC
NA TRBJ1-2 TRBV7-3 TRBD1 CASSLTRDSYGYTF TGTGCCAGCAGCTTAACCCGGGACAGCTATGGCTACACCTTC
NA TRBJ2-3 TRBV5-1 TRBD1 CASSHDRDTSTDTQYF TGCGCCAGCAGCCATGACAGGGACACTAGCACAGATACGCAGTATTTT
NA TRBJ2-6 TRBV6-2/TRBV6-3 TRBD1 CASSPEGQGRGNVLTF TGTGCCAGCAGTCCCGAGGGACAGGGCAGGGGCAACGTCCTGACTTTC
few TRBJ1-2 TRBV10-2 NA CASSEIQGTNYGYTF TGCGCCAGCAGTGAGATTCAGGGGACTAACTATGGCTACACCTTC
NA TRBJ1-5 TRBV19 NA CASRSTGYNQPQHF TGTGCCAGTAGATCAACAGGGTACAATCAGCCCCAGCATTTT
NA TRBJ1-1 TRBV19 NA CASSSRALGNTEAFF TGTGCCAGTAGTTCGCGGGCCCTGGGGAACACTGAAGCTTTCTTT
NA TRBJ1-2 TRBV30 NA CAWRQGDGYTF TGTGCCTGGAGACAGGGAGATGGCTACACCTTC
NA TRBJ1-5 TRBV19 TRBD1 CASRGGRDGNNQPQHF TGTGCCAGTAGAGGGGGCAGGGACGGAAACAATCAGCCCCAGCATTTT
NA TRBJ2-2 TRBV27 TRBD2 CASSLLASGRRELFF TGTGCCAGCAGTTTATTGGCCAGCGGGAGAAGGGAGCTGTTTTTT
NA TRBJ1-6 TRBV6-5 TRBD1 CASSRGQGVASPLHF TGTGCCAGCAGTAGAGGACAGGGGGTGGCTTCACCCCTCCACTTT
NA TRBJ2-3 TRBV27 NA CASSSYWGPSTDTQYF TGTGCCAGCAGTTCCTATTGGGGCCCCAGCACAGATACGCAGTATTTT
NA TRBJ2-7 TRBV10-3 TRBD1 CAISVLHGGPGRGIYEQYF TGTGCCATCAGTGTGCTCCACGGTGGGCCGGGCAGGGGGATCTACGAGCAGTACTTC
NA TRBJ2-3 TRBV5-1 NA CASSLFPSGRDTQYF TGCGCCAGCAGCTTGTTCCCCTCGGGGAGAGATACGCAGTATTTT
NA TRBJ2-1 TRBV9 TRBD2 CASSPSGTGNEQFF TGTGCCAGCAGCCCGAGCGGGACGGGGAATGAGCAGTTCTTC
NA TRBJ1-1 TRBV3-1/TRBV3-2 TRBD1 CASTPPTGEAFF TGTGCCAGCACCCCACCGACAGGGGAAGCTTTCTTT
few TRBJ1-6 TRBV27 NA CASSFRGNSPLHF TGTGCCAGCAGTTTCCGGGGGAATTCACCCCTCCACTTT
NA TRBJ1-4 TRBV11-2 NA CASSSWGQSREEKLFF TGTGCCAGCAGCTCTTGGGGCCAATCCCGGGAGGAAAAACTGTTTTTT
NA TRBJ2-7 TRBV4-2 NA CASSQEWSSYEQYF TGTGCCAGCAGCCAAGAGTGGAGCTCCTACGAGCAGTACTTC
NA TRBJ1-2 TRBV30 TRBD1 CAWSFGGDRAGYTF TGTGCCTGGAGTTTTGGGGGGGACAGGGCTGGCTACACCTTC
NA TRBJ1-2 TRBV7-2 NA CASRRYTGRDYGYTF TGTGCCAGCAGACGTTATACAGGGCGAGATTATGGCTACACCTTC
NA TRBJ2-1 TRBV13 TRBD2 CASSPGGTSGHNEQFF TGTGCCAGCAGCCCAGGGGGGACTAGCGGCCACAATGAGCAGTTCTTC
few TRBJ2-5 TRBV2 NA CASSGGRGKTQYF TGTGCCAGCAGTGGGGGTCGGGGAAAGACCCAGTACTTC
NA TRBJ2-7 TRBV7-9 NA CASSLSGHEQYF TGTGCCAGCAGCTTAAGTGGGCACGAGCAGTACTTC